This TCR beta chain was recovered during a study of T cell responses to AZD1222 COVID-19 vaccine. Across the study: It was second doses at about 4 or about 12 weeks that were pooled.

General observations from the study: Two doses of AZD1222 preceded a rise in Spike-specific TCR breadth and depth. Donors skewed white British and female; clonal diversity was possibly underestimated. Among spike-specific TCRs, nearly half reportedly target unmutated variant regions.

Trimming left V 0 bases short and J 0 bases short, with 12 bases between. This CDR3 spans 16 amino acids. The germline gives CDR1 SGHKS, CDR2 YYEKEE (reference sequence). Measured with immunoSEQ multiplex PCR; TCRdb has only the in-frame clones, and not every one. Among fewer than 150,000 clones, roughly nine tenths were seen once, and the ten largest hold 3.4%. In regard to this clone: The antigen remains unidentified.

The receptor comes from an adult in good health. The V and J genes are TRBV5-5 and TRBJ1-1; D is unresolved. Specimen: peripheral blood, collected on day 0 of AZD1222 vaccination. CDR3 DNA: TGTGCCAGCAGCTTGGATAGCCTTACCATGAACACTGAAGCTTTCTTT. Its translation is CASSLDSLTMNTEAFF.